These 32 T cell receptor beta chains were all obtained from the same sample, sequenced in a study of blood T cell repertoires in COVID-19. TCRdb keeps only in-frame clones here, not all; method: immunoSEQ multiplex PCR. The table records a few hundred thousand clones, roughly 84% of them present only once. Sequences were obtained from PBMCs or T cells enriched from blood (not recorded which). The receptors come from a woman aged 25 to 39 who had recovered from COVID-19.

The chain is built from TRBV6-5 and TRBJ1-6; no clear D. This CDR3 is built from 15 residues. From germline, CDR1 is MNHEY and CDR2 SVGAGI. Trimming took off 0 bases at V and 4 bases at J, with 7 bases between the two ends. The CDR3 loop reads CASSYSREYNSPLHF. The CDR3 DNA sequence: TGTGCCAGCAGTTACTCGCGGGAGTATAATTCACCCCTCCACTTT.

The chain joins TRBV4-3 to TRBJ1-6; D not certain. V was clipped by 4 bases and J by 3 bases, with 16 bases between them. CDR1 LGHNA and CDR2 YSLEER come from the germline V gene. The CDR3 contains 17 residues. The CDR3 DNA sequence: TGCGCCAGCAGCCGGGAGACTCCGATTGTCTATAATTCACCCCTCCACTTT. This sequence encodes CASSRETPIVYNSPLHF.

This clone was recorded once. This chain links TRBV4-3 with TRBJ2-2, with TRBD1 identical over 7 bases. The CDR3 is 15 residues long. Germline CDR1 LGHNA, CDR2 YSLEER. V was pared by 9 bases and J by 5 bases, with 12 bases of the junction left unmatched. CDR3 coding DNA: TGCGCCAGTGCACAGGGGCGATTCTATACCGGGGAGCTGTTTTTT. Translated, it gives CASAQGRFYTGELFF.

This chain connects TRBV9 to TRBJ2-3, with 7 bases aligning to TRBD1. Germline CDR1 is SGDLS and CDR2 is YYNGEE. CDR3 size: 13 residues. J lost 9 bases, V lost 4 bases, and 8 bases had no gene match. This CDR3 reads CASSPLTGLTQYF. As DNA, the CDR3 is TGTGCCAGCAGCCCATTGACAGGGTTAACGCAGTATTTT.

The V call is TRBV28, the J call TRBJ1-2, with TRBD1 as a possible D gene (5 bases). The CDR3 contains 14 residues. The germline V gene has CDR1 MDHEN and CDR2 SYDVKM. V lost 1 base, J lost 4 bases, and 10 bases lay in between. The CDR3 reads CASSLSRQGYGYTF. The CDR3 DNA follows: TGTGCCAGCAGTTTATCTAGGCAGGGCTATGGCTACACCTTC.

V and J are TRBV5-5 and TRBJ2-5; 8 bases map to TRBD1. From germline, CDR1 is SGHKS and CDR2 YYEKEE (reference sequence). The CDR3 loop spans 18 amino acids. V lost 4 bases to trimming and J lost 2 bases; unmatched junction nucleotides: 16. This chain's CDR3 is CASSRGGTGRLGQETQYF. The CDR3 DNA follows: TGTGCCAGCAGCCGAGGCGGGACAGGAAGATTAGGTCAAGAGACCCAGTACTTC.

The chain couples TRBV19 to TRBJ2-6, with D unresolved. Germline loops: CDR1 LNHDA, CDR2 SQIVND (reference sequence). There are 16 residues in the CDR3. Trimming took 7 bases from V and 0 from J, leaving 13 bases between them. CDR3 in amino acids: CASILRVSSGANVLTF. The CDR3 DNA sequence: TGTGCCAGTATCTTACGGGTTAGCTCTGGGGCCAACGTCCTGACTTTC.

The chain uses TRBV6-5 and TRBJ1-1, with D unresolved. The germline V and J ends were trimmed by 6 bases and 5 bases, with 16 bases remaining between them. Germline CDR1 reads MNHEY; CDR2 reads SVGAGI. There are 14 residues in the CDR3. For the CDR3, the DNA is TGTGCCAGCAGAAGACCACTGGAGGTAACTGAAGCTTTCTTT. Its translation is CASRRPLEVTEAFF.

For the CDR3, the DNA is TGTGCCAGCAGTTCATCAGGGGAGAAGGGCTATGGCTACACCTTC. Residues: CASSSSGEKGYGYTF. The genes are TRBV6-2 or TRBV6-3 and TRBJ1-2; a weak D match, TRBD1 (6 bases). In germline, CDR1 is MNHEY, CDR2 SVGEGT. V was trimmed by 4 bases and J by 4 bases, leaving 16 bases between them. This CDR3 has 15 amino acids.

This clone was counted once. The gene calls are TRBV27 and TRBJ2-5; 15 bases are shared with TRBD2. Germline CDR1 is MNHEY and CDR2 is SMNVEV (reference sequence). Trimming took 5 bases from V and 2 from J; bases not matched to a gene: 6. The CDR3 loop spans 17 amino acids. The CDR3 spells CASSMGLAGGLQETQYF. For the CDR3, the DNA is TGTGCCAGCAGTATGGGACTAGCGGGGGGTTTACAAGAGACCCAGTACTTC.

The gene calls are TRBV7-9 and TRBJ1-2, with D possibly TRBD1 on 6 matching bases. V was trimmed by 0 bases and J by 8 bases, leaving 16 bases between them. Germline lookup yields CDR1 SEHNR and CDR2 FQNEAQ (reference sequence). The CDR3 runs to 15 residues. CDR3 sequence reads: CASSLAAGAVDGYTF. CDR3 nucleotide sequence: TGTGCCAGCAGCTTAGCCGCAGGGGCTGTCGACGGCTACACCTTC.

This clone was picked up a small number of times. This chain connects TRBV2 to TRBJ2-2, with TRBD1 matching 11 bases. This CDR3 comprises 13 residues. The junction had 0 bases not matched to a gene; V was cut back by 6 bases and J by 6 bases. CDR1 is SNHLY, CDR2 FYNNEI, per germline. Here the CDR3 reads CASRGQGAGELFF. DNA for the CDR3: TGTGCCAGCAGGGGACAGGGGGCCGGGGAGCTGTTTTTT.

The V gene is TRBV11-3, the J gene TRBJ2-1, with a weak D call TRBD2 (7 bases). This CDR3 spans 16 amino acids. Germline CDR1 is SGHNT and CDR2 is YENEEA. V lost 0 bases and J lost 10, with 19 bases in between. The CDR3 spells CASSLEWRGPGGEQFF. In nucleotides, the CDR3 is TGTGCCAGCAGCTTAGAGTGGCGGGGGCCCGGGGGGGAGCAGTTCTTC.

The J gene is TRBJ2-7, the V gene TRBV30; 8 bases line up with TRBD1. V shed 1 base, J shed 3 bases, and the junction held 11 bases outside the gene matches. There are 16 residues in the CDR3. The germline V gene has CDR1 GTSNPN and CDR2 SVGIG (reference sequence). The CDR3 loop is CAWSEFGQGAVYEQYF. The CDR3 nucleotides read TGTGCCTGGAGTGAGTTTGGGCAGGGGGCAGTCTACGAGCAGTACTTC.

The CDR3 DNA is TGTGCCAGCAGTTACGGCAGGGCAGTTGGCGAGCAGTACTTC. This translates into CASSYGRAVGEQYF. The chain joins TRBV6-5 to TRBJ2-7; D may be TRBD1 (5 bases). CDR1 and CDR2 from the germline V gene are MNHEY and SVGAGI. This CDR3 comprises 14 residues. The germline V and J ends were trimmed by 2 bases and 6 bases, with 14 bases remaining between them.

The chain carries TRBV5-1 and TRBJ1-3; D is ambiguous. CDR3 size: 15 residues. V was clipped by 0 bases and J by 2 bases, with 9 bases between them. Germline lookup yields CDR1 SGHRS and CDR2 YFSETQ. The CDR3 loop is CASSLGQAAGNTIYF. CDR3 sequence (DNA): TGCGCCAGCAGCTTGGGTCAGGCCGCTGGAAACACCATATATTTT.

The CDR3 region is CASSLDVRGTGAYNEQFF. The CDR3 nucleotides read TGTGCCAGCAGCTTAGATGTCCGGGGGACAGGGGCCTACAATGAGCAGTTCTTC. The genes are TRBV7-9 and TRBJ2-1; 10 nucleotides match TRBD1. The CDR3 totals 18 residues. V lost 1 base, J lost 2 bases, and 8 bases stayed unmatched. Germline CDR1 SEHNR, CDR2 FQNEAQ (reference sequence).

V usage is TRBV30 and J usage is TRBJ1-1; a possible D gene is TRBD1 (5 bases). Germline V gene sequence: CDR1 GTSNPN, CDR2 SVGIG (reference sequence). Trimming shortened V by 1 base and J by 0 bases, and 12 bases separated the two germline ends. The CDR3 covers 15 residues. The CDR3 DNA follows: TGTGCCTGGAGTGCTCTCGGGGGGATGAACACTGAAGCTTTCTTT. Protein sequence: CAWSALGGMNTEAFF.

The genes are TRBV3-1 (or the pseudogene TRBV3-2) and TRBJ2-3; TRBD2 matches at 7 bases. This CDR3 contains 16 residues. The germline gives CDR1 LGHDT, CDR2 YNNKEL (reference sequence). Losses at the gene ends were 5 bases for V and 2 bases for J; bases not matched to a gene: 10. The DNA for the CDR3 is TGTGCCAGCAGCGTAGGGAGGGACTCGCTCACAGATACGCAGTATTTT. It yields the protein CASSVGRDSLTDTQYF.

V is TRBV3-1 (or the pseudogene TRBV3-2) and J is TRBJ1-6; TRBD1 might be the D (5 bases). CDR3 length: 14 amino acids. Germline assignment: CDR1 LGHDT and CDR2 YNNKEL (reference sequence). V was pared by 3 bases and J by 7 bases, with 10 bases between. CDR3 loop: CASSHPTDNSPLHF. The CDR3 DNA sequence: TGTGCCAGCAGCCACCCGACAGACAATTCACCCCTCCACTTT.

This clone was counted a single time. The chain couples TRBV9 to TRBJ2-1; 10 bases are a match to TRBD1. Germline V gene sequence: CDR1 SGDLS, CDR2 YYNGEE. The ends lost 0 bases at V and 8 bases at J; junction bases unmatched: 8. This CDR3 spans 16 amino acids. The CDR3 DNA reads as TGTGCCAGCAGCGTAGTGGCGACAGGGGGCCCCCATGAGCAGTTCTTC. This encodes CASSVVATGGPHEQFF.

The DNA for the CDR3 is TGTGCCAGCAGTTTAATGGGACAGGGTGTCTCACCCCTCCACTTT. The encoded protein is CASSLMGQGVSPLHF. V usage is TRBV28 and J usage is TRBJ1-6, with 9 bases aligning to TRBD1. This CDR3 spans 15 amino acids. V was pared by 2 bases and J by 10 bases, with 6 bases of the junction left unmatched. Germline V gene lookup returns CDR1 MDHEN and CDR2 SYDVKM. The variable domain in full, with the rest retrieved from reference TRBV28 and TRBJ1-6, is DVKVTQSSRYLVKRTGEKVFLECVQDMDHENMFWYRQDPGLGLRLIYFSYDVKMKEKGDIPEGYSVSREKKERFSLILESASTNQTSMYLCASSLMGQGVSPLHFGNGTRLTVT.

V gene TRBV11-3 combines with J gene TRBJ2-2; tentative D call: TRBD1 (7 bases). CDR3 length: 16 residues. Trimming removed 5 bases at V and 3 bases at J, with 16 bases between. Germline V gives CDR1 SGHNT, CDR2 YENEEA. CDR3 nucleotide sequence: TGTGCCAGCAGCCCTCGGCGCAGGGGGGACACCGGGGAGCTGTTTTTT. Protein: CASSPRRRGDTGELFF.

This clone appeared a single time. The CDR3 nucleotides are TGTGCCAGCAGATCGACAGGGAAGAACACCGGGGAGCTGTTTTTT. It codes for CASRSTGKNTGELFF. This sequence joins TRBV6-6 and TRBJ2-2; 7 nucleotides line up with TRBD1. Per the germline V gene, CDR1 is MNHNY and CDR2 is SVGAGI (reference sequence). With V trimmed by 6 bases and J by 1 base, 5 bases remained unmatched. This CDR3 has 15 amino acids.

The CDR3 loop reads CASSQPSGGTGNTIYF. The DNA for the CDR3 is TGTGCCAGCAGCCAACCGTCAGGGGGCACTGGAAACACCATATATTTT. This rearrangement joins TRBV3-1 (or the pseudogene TRBV3-2) to TRBJ1-3; 8 nucleotides agree with TRBD1. V gave up 2 bases and J gave up 2 bases; unmatched junction bases: 5. CDR3 size: 16 residues. CDR1 and CDR2 (germline): LGHDT, YNNKEL (reference sequence).

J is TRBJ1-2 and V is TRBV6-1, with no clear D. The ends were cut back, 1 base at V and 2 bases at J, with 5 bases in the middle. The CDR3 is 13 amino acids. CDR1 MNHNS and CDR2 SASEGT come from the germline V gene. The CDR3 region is CASSEEQNYGYTF. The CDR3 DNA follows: TGTGCCAGCAGTGAAGAACAAAACTATGGCTACACCTTC.

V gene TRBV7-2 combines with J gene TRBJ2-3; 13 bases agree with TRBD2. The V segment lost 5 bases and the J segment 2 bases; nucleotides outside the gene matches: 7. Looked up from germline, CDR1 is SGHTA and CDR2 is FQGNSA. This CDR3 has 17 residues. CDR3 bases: TGTGCCAGCAGCCCAAGACTAGCGGGGGGTTACACAGATACGCAGTATTTT. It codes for CASSPRLAGGYTDTQYF.

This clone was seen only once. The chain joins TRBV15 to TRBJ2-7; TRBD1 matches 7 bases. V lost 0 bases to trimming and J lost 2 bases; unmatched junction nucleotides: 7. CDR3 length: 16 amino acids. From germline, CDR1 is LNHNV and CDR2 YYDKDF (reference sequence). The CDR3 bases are TGTGCCACCAGCAGAGATCTTCGGACAGGTGCCTACGAGCAGTACTTC. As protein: CATSRDLRTGAYEQYF.

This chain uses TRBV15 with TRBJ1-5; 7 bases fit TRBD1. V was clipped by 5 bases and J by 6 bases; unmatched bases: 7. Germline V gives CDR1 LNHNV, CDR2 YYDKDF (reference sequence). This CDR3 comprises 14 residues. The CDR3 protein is CATSGDRGGQPQHF. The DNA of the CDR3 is TGTGCCACCAGCGGGGACAGAGGCGGTCAGCCCCAGCATTTT.

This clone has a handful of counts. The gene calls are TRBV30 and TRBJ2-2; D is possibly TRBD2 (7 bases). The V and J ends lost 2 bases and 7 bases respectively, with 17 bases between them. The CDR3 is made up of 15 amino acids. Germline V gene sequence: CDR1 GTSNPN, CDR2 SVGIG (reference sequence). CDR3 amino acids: CAWSSIRGAVGELFF. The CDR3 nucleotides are TGTGCCTGGAGTTCAATCCGGGGGGCCGTCGGGGAGCTGTTTTTT.

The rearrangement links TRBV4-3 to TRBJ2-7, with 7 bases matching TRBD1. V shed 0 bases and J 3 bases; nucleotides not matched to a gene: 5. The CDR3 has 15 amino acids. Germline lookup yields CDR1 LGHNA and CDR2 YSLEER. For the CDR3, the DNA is TGCGCCAGCAGCCAAGAAAGGGCAGGGGGCTACGAGCAGTACTTC. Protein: CASSQERAGGYEQYF.

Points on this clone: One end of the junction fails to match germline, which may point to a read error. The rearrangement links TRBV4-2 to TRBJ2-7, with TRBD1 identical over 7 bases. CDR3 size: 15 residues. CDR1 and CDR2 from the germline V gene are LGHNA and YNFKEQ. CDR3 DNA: TGTGCCAGTAGCCAAGGGGGCAGGGACACCTACGAGCAGTACTTC. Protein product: CASSQGGRDTYEQYF.